This passage covers 27 T cell receptor beta chains from one sample sequenced in a study of control samples from healthy donors and cancer patients. Sequencing was performed with immunoSEQ multiplex PCR; in TCRdb, only in-frame clones are kept and a portion is missing. The sample records about 110,000 clones, about 89% being singletons. Source material: blood. Receptors originate from a woman between 50 and 59 years old in good health.

The CDR3 nucleotides are TGTGCCAGCAGCCCAATAAGGGTGAACACTGAAGCTTTCTTT. As protein: CASSPIRVNTEAFF. The chain recombines TRBV6-6 with TRBJ1-1; unclear D gene. Germline V CDR1 and CDR2: MNHNY, SVGAGI (reference sequence). The CDR3 consists of 14 residues. V shed 6 bases and J shed 0 bases, with 11 bases lying between them.

The chain uses TRBV6-5 and TRBJ2-1, with D possibly matching TRBD2 (5 bases). Trimming took off 5 bases at V and 3 bases at J, with 5 bases between the two ends. This CDR3 region has 12 residues. Germline CDR1 is MNHEY and CDR2 is SVGAGI. CDR3 region: CASSRDYNEQFF. CDR3 DNA: TGTGCCAGCAGTCGGGACTACAATGAGCAGTTCTTC.

As regards this clone: One end of the junction fails to match germline, which may point to a read error. The chain links TRBV2 to TRBJ2-1; either TRBD1 or TRBD2 may supply D (5 bases each). The CDR3 covers 15 residues. Germline V gene lookup returns CDR1 SNHLY and CDR2 FYNNEI. The CDR3 here is CASREEGFSYNEQFF. CDR3 DNA sequence: TGTGCCAGCAGAGAAGAGGGGTTCTCCTACAATGAGCAGTTCTTC. Full variable domain (missing parts from reference TRBV2 and TRBJ2-1): EPEVTQTPSHQVTQMGQEVILRCVPISNHLYFYWYRQILGQKVEFLVSFYNNEISEKSEIFDDQFSVERPDGSNFTLKIRSTKLEDSAMYFCASREEGFSYNEQFFGPGTRLTVL.

V is TRBV27 and J is TRBJ2-1; D is uncertain. This CDR3 has 12 residues. Trimming shortened V by 8 bases and J by 9 bases, and 14 bases separated the two germline ends. CDR1 and CDR2 from the germline V gene are MNHEY and SMNVEV (reference sequence). The CDR3 DNA follows: TGTGCCAGCGGCTCCGTCAGACCTGAGCAGTTCTTC. Protein: CASGSVRPEQFF.

The chain is built from TRBV7-9 and TRBJ1-2, with a weak D call TRBD1 (6 bases). V was shortened by 10 bases and J by 4 bases, with 16 bases between the two germline ends. The CDR3 length is 13 residues. Germline CDR1 reads SEHNR; CDR2 reads FQNEAQ (reference sequence). The CDR3 coding sequence is TGTGCCACGGGGGCGGCTTCGTCCTATGGCTACACCTTC. Translation: CATGAASSYGYTF.

The chain uses TRBV4-1 and TRBJ2-3; 13 bases align to TRBD2. The CDR3 runs 17 residues. Germline CDR1 and CDR2: MGHRA and YSYEKL. V shed 4 bases, J shed 6 bases, and the junction held 10 bases outside the gene matches. The CDR3 DNA sequence: TGCGCCAGCAGCCCCCGACTAGCGGGGGGCCCGCCGGATACGCAGTATTTT. It codes for CASSPRLAGGPPDTQYF.

The V call is TRBV11-2, the J call TRBJ2-1; D remains ambiguous. The CDR3 is made up of 13 amino acids. The germline V gene encodes CDR1 SGHAT and CDR2 FQNNGV. Deletions cut 2 bases from V and 4 bases from J, with 6 bases between. The CDR3 reads CASSLLPYNEQFF. In nucleotides, the CDR3 is TGTGCCAGCAGCTTATTGCCATACAATGAGCAGTTCTTC.

V usage is TRBV28 and J usage is TRBJ2-3, with TRBD2 identical over 7 bases. The junction had 18 bases not matched to a gene; V was cut back by 4 bases and J by 2 bases. This CDR3 has 19 residues. CDR1 and CDR2 from the germline V gene are MDHEN and SYDVKM. CDR3 region: CASSSVGGSSKPYTDTQYF. The CDR3 coding sequence is TGTGCCAGCAGTTCCGTTGGCGGGAGCTCAAAACCCTACACAGATACGCAGTATTTT.

This clone was seen only once. The chain carries TRBV2 and TRBJ2-1; 7 bases map to TRBD2. Germline CDR1 is SNHLY and CDR2 is FYNNEI. With V trimmed by 7 bases and J by 4 bases, 10 bases remained unmatched. The CDR3 runs 15 residues. The CDR3 bases are TGTGCCAGCATGGACGGGGGACTATCTTACAATGAGCAGTTCTTC. It codes for CASMDGGLSYNEQFF.

The CDR3 protein is CASSQASGGADEQFF. The CDR3 DNA sequence: TGCGCCAGCAGCCAAGCTAGCGGGGGGGCGGATGAGCAGTTCTTC. The chain links TRBV4-1 to TRBJ2-1; 12 bases match TRBD2. Germline CDR1 reads MGHRA; CDR2 reads YSYEKL. This CDR3 spans 15 amino acids. Trimming at V came to 1 base and at J to 8 bases, leaving 3 bases not matched to a gene.

The chain recombines TRBV23-1 with TRBJ2-3; D not resolved. TRBV23-1 is marked as an open reading frame, function uncertain. The CDR3 sequence is 12 residues long. Trimming cost V 7 bases and J 7 bases, with 12 bases left between them. CDR3 amino acids: CASTHPRNTQYF. As DNA, the CDR3 is TGCGCCAGCACCCACCCCAGGAATACGCAGTATTTT.

A single count supports this clone. V is TRBV7-3 and J is TRBJ2-1; 14 bases match TRBD2. The CDR3 consists of 18 residues. Germline V gene data show CDR1 as SGHTA and CDR2 as FQGTGA. The J segment lost 5 bases and the V segment lost 3 bases, leaving 9 bases of the junction unmatched. This CDR3 reads CASSFYTGLAGVNNEQFF. The CDR3 DNA sequence: TGTGCCAGCAGCTTCTACACGGGACTAGCGGGAGTGAACAATGAGCAGTTCTTC.

The chain has TRBV5-6 and TRBJ2-7; D not resolved. With 1 base removed from V and 3 bases from J, the gap between germline ends came to 5 bases. The CDR3 has 12 amino acids. Germline V CDR1 and CDR2: SGHDT, YYEEEE. Here the CDR3 DNA reads TGTGCCAGCAGCTTGCAGAACTACGAGCAGTACGTC. Protein: CASSLQNYEQYV.

The V call is TRBV15, the J call TRBJ1-6; TRBD1 matches at 7 bases. This CDR3 comprises 14 residues. The V gene's germline CDR1 is LNHNV and CDR2 YYDKDF (reference sequence). Unmatched junction bases numbered 5, after V lost 5 bases and J lost 7 bases. In nucleotides, the CDR3 is TGTGCCACCAGCGTCGGGACAGCCAATTCACCCCTCCACTTT. This gives the protein CATSVGTANSPLHF.

The V gene is TRBV6-1, the J gene TRBJ1-5; D is ambiguous. The CDR3 is made up of 15 amino acids. Germline V gives CDR1 MNHNS, CDR2 SASEGT. The V gene lost 3 bases and the J gene lost 2 bases, with 11 bases spanning the gap. The CDR3 nucleotides read TGTGCCAGCAGTGATAGGGCCGAGGGCAATCAGCCCCAGCATTTT. The encoded protein is CASSDRAEGNQPQHF.

In DNA, the CDR3 is TGTGCCATCAGTGAGGGGGGGTTGTTACGGCAGCCCCAGCATTTT. This translates into CAISEGGLLRQPQHF. The chain employs TRBV10-3 and TRBJ1-5, with D perhaps TRBD1 (5 bases). V was shortened by 2 bases and J by 7 bases, with 15 bases between the two germline ends. The CDR3 consists of 15 residues. Germline lookup yields CDR1 ENHRY and CDR2 SYGVKD.

V usage is TRBV2 and J usage is TRBJ2-7; no clear D. The CDR3 loop spans 14 amino acids. Trimming removed 6 bases at V and 0 bases at J, with 12 bases between. Germline V lookup: CDR1 SNHLY, CDR2 FYNNEI. This chain's CDR3 is CASRLDESSYEQYF. CDR3 nucleotides: TGTGCCAGCAGATTGGACGAAAGCTCCTACGAGCAGTACTTC.

The chain employs TRBV2 and TRBJ1-2; tentative D call: TRBD1 (5 bases). Looked up from germline, CDR1 is SNHLY and CDR2 is FYNNEI. V dropped 7 bases and J dropped 3 bases, with 24 bases sitting between them. The CDR3 runs 17 residues. The CDR3 reads CASKGLGGGDRDYGYTF. CDR3 coding DNA: TGTGCCAGCAAGGGCCTGGGAGGAGGGGATCGCGACTATGGCTACACCTTC.

The V call is TRBV7-7, the J call TRBJ2-2; perhaps TRBD2 as D (5 bases). This CDR3 contains 16 residues. V lost 5 bases and J lost 0, with 13 bases in between. Germline V gene sequence: CDR1 SSHAT, CDR2 FNYEAQ (reference sequence). CDR3 in DNA: TGTGCCAGCAGCCCGAGACTAAGCGCGAACACCGGGGAGCTGTTTTTT. Translation gives CASSPRLSANTGELFF.

The chain has TRBV12-3 or TRBV12-4 and TRBJ2-3, with no clear D. The V end was cut by 5 bases, the J end by 8 bases, with 14 bases between. This CDR3 has 13 residues. The CDR3 loop is CASSNNMVSTQYF. CDR3 sequence (DNA): TGTGCCAGCAGTAATAACATGGTTAGTACGCAGTATTTT.

This clone has a single count. V is TRBV3-1 (or the pseudogene TRBV3-2) and J is TRBJ2-1; no reliable D call. V was pared by 4 bases and J by 10 bases, with 14 bases between. From germline, CDR1 is LGHDT and CDR2 YNNKEL (reference sequence). The CDR3 covers 13 residues. The CDR3 DNA follows: TGTGCCAGCAGCCGCTCTGGGTACGGGGAGCAGTTCTTC. Encoded protein: CASSRSGYGEQFF.

The chain combines TRBV10-3 with TRBJ1-5; no firm D call. The length of the CDR3 is 15 residues. The germline V and J ends were trimmed by 3 bases and 6 bases, with 15 bases remaining between them. Germline V gene sequence: CDR1 ENHRY, CDR2 SYGVKD. CDR3 amino acids: CAISEVSQRGQPQHF. In DNA, the CDR3 is TGTGCCATCAGTGAAGTCTCCCAGCGGGGTCAGCCCCAGCATTTT.

This clone was picked up one time. The rearrangement joins TRBV7-9 to TRBJ2-4, with D uncertain. This CDR3 has 14 amino acids. Trimming removed 1 base from V and 8 bases from J, with 12 bases in between. Per the germline V gene, CDR1 is SEHNR and CDR2 is FQNEAQ (reference sequence). CDR3 sequence: CASSLGHARDIQYF. The CDR3 nucleotides are TGTGCCAGCAGCTTAGGACACGCCAGAGACATTCAGTACTTC.

The rearrangement links TRBV19 to TRBJ2-3, with D possibly matching TRBD1 (5 bases). Trimming took off 5 bases at V and 0 bases at J, with 12 bases between the two ends. Germline V gene sequence: CDR1 LNHDA, CDR2 SQIVND (reference sequence). CDR3 length: 15 residues. CDR3 DNA sequence: TGTGCCAGTAGTCAGGGTACTTCTAGCACAGATACGCAGTATTTT. Translation gives CASSQGTSSTDTQYF.

A word on this clone: Germline is not matched at one junction end, which may reflect a read error. The chain uses TRBV6-5 and TRBJ2-3, with unresolved D. The CDR3 has 13 residues. Germline CDR1 and CDR2: MNHEY and SVGAGI. CDR3 nucleotides: TGTGCCAGCAATTACAACTTTGGGGATACGCAGTATTTT. Its protein product is CASNYNFGDTQYF.

The chain is built from TRBV27 and TRBJ1-6, with D tentatively TRBD1 (6 bases). V lost 2 bases and J lost 6, with 8 bases in between. Germline V CDR1 and CDR2: MNHEY, SMNVEV (reference sequence). The length of the CDR3 is 14 residues. The CDR3 region is CASSLDRSNSPLHF. The CDR3 DNA sequence: TGTGCCAGCAGTTTAGACAGGTCTAATTCACCCCTCCACTTT.

The J gene is TRBJ1-1, the V gene TRBV11-2, with unresolved D. This CDR3 spans 15 amino acids. Trimming cost V 1 base and J 5 bases, with 14 bases left between them. Germline V gives CDR1 SGHAT, CDR2 FQNNGV. The CDR3 DNA follows: TGTGCCAGCAGCTTAGCCATAGACTTGGGGACTGAAGCTTTCTTT. It yields the protein CASSLAIDLGTEAFF.